A selection of T cell receptor beta chains follows, all from one sample in a study of immune cell composition in non-small cell lung cancer. The table came from immunoSEQ multiplex PCR; TCRdb's copy has only in-frame clones and leaves some out. The sample contains 4,000 to 5,000 clones, more than 75% of which appear only once. The sample taken for sequencing was lung tumor tissue. The receptors come from a human donor with non-small cell lung cancer. The CDR3 runs from the conserved cysteine through the conserved F or W. The D gene is left open where the match is weak. A clone size is listed for some rows: how often the clone was seen (once, few, many), or a class if it is expanded.

D gene	V gene	CDR3 length	J gene	clone size	CDR3 protein	CDR3 DNA
TRBD1	TRBV29-1	16	TRBJ1-2	-	CSVQKAGTGSAYGYTF	TGCAGCGTTCAAAAGGCGGGGACAGGGAGCGCCTATGGCTACACCTTC
TRBD2	TRBV5-1	15	TRBJ2-3	-	CASSLGGGSTDTQYF	TGCGCCAGCAGCTTGGGCGGGGGGAGCACAGATACGCAGTATTTT
-	TRBV28	14	TRBJ1-5	-	CASSPTPGYEPQHF	TGTGCCAGCAGTCCTACCCCTGGTTACGAGCCCCAGCATTTT
TRBD1	TRBV5-1	14	TRBJ1-3	few	CASSWDRAGNTIYF	TGCGCCAGCAGCTGGGACAGGGCTGGAAACACCATATATTTT
-	TRBV9	15	TRBJ2-1	-	CASSEKISSYNEQFF	TGTGCCAGCAGCGAAAAGATTAGCTCCTACAATGAGCAGTTCTTC
-	TRBV18	15	TRBJ1-5	-	CASSPTDSSNQPQHF	TGTGCCAGCTCACCCACGGACAGTAGCAATCAGCCCCAGCATTTT
TRBD1	TRBV28	11	TRBJ1-2	once	CACYRGPGYTF	TGTGCCTGTTACAGGGGGCCCGGCTACACCTTC
TRBD2	TRBV5-4	20	TRBJ2-3	once	CASSFNPGLAGVGLTDTQYF	TGTGCCAGCAGCTTCAACCCGGGACTAGCGGGAGTGGGTTTGACAGATACGCAGTATTTT
TRBD2	TRBV7-3	15	TRBJ2-3	-	CASSALAVSTDTQYF	TGTGCCAGCAGCGCACTAGCGGTTAGCACAGATACGCAGTATTTT
TRBD2	TRBV10-3	14	TRBJ2-3	-	CATQSGGGTDTQYF	TGTGCCACCCAGAGTGGGGGGGGGACAGATACGCAGTATTTT
TRBD1	TRBV18	16	TRBJ2-2	medium-sized	CASSQPGQGNTGELFF	TGTGCCAGCTCACAACCGGGACAGGGGAACACCGGGGAGCTGTTTTTT
-	TRBV6-5	15	TRBJ1-2	-	CASSYSVAGFYGYTF	TGTGCCAGCAGTTACTCGGTGGCAGGGTTCTATGGCTACACCTTC
-	TRBV5-1	15	TRBJ2-1	few	CASSLVAQGQIEQFF	TGCGCCAGCAGCTTGGTAGCGCAGGGGCAGATCGAGCAGTTCTTC
-	TRBV21-1	18	TRBJ1-1	-	CASSKLRYRPKSNTEAFF	TGTGCCAGCAGCAAATTAAGGTACAGGCCCAAATCAAACACTGAAGCTTTCTTT
-	TRBV29-1	12	TRBJ1-5	-	CSVEYSTGTQHF	TGCAGCGTTGAGTATTCGACAGGAACCCAGCATTTT
TRBD2	TRBV7-6	18	TRBJ2-7	-	CASSLGVAGGRPSYEQYF	TGTGCCAGCAGCTTAGGGGTAGCGGGAGGGCGACCCTCCTACGAGCAGTACTTC
TRBD2	TRBV11-2	12	TRBJ2-7	-	CASSFHGGEQYF	TGTGCCAGCAGCTTCCACGGGGGGGAGCAGTACTTC
TRBD2	TRBV20-1	11	TRBJ2-7	once	CQAGGGPEQYF	TGCCAAGCGGGAGGGGGACCCGAGCAGTACTTC
TRBD1	TRBV11-1	13	TRBJ1-2	-	CASSFRTGVGYTF	TGTGCCAGCAGCTTCCGGACAGGGGTTGGCTACACCTTC
TRBD1	TRBV28	13	TRBJ2-5	-	CASLRQGQETQYF	TGTGCCAGTCTAAGACAGGGCCAAGAGACCCAGTACTTC
TRBD2	TRBV4-3	16	TRBJ2-3	-	CASSQDLAGGTDTQYF	TGCGCCAGCAGCCAAGATCTAGCGGGGGGCACAGATACGCAGTATTTT
-	TRBV27	15	TRBJ2-2	-	CASSLLAANTGELFF	TGTGCCAGCAGTTTGCTAGCCGCGAACACCGGGGAGCTGTTTTTT
-	TRBV5-6	13	TRBJ2-7	-	CASSFLSGYEQYF	TGTGCCAGCAGCTTCCTTAGCGGCTACGAGCAGTACTTC
TRBD2	TRBV7-8	17	TRBJ2-1	-	CASSLGLAGGPGNEQFF	TGTGCCAGCAGCTTAGGACTAGCGGGAGGGCCAGGGAATGAGCAGTTCTTC
TRBD1	TRBV5-5	17	TRBJ1-1	few	CASSWTGGGRMNTEAFF	TGTGCCAGCAGCTGGACAGGGGGTGGTCGGATGAACACTGAAGCTTTCTTT
-	TRBV4-2	15	TRBJ1-5	-	CASSADRGGNQPQHF	TGTGCCAGCAGCGCAGACCGAGGAGGCAATCAGCCCCAGCATTTT
-	TRBV27	13	TRBJ2-7	few	CASSFGRRGEQYF	TGTGCCAGCAGCTTCGGGCGGCGGGGCGAGCAGTACTTC
TRBD1	TRBV6-5	14	TRBJ2-7	-	CASRGTGSSYEQYF	TGTGCCAGCAGGGGGACAGGGAGCTCCTACGAGCAGTACTTC
-	TRBV19	15	TRBJ1-5	-	CASSILLRRGQPQHF	TGTGCCAGTAGTATCCTCCTTAGGAGGGGTCAGCCCCAGCATTTT
TRBD1	TRBV6-5	15	TRBJ2-2	-	CASSSRTGYTGELFF	TGTGCCAGCAGTTCTCGGACAGGGTACACCGGGGAGCTGTTTTTT
TRBD1	TRBV19	15	TRBJ1-4	-	CATQDRGTTNEKLFF	TGTGCCACTCAGGACAGGGGAACAACTAATGAAAAACTGTTTTTT
TRBD1	TRBV5-1	15	TRBJ2-7	-	CASSEDGTGGYEQYF	TGCGCCAGCAGCGAGGATGGGACAGGGGGCTATGAGCAGTACTTC
TRBD1	TRBV2	12	TRBJ1-2	-	CARAGQEYGYTF	TGTGCCAGAGCCGGACAGGAGTATGGCTACACCTTC
-	TRBV7-9	14	TRBJ2-3	-	CASSLGTGEIRSIF	-
TRBD2	TRBV15	17	TRBJ2-5	few	CATSRDLSGGLQETQYF	TGTGCCACCAGCAGAGATTTGAGCGGGGGCCTCCAAGAGACCCAGTACTTC
-	TRBV5-1	13	TRBJ1-2	-	CASSLARGGGYTF	TGCGCCAGCAGCTTGGCCAGGGGTGGTGGCTACACCTTC
-	TRBV27	16	TRBJ2-3	-	CASSFGTRGSTDTQYF	TGTGCCAGCAGTTTTGGGACGAGGGGGAGCACAGATACGCAGTATTTT
TRBD2	TRBV7-2	15	TRBJ2-1	-	CASSLRRGATDEQFF	TGTGCCAGCAGCCTACGGCGGGGGGCCACTGATGAGCAGTTCTTC
-	TRBV7-3	15	TRBJ2-2	-	CASSSSAANTGELFF	TGTGCCAGCAGCTCCAGCGCGGCCAACACCGGGGAGCTGTTTTTT
TRBD2	TRBV27	17	TRBJ2-3	-	CASSSLIAGGSTDTQYF	TGTGCCAGCAGTTCCCTAATAGCGGGAGGGAGCACAGATACGCAGTATTTT
-	TRBV5-4	12	TRBJ1-1	-	CASSFKNTEAFF	TGTGCCAGCAGCTTTAAGAACACTGAAGCTTTCTTT
-	TRBV5-1	15	TRBJ2-3	-	CASSLGGQGGDTQYF	TGCGCCAGCAGCTTGGGCGGGCAGGGGGGCGATACGCAGTATTTT
-	TRBV5-1	15	TRBJ1-2	-	CASSFSGLANYGYTF	TGCGCCAGCAGCTTCTCTGGACTAGCTAACTATGGCTACACCTTC
-	TRBV14	15	TRBJ1-4	-	CASSQAAVPQGKLFF	TGTGCCAGCAGCCAAGCTGCGGTGCCACAGGGAAAACTGTTTTTT
TRBD1	TRBV27	13	TRBJ2-4	-	CASSWDRVGIQYF	TGTGCCAGCAGCTGGGACAGGGTAGGCATTCAGTACTTC
TRBD1	TRBV6-5	14	TRBJ1-3	-	CASSVTGAGNTIYF	TGTGCCAGCAGCGTGACAGGGGCCGGAAACACCATATATTTT
TRBD1	TRBV7-2	13	TRBJ2-1	-	CASSPDRVREQFF	TGTGCCAGCAGCCCGGACAGGGTCCGTGAGCAGTTCTTC
-	TRBV7-2	19	TRBJ2-2	-	CASSSAGDRNAFITGELFF	TGTGCCAGCAGCTCAGCGGGGGACAGAAACGCCTTTATCACCGGGGAGCTGTTTTTT